Below, 8 T cell receptor beta chains from the same sample are listed, as sequenced in a study of blood T cell repertoires in COVID-19. Assay used: immunoSEQ multiplex PCR; TCRdb lists only in-frame clones, some missing. The table includes 200,000 to 250,000 clones, 80% to 90% detected once. The sample consisted of PBMCs or T cells enriched from blood (not recorded which). Receptor source: a young woman in a cohort exposed to, infected with or recovered from COVID-19 (not recorded which).

J is TRBJ1-5 and V is TRBV28; D is ambiguous. Germline-derived CDR1 and CDR2 are MDHEN and SYDVKM. The CDR3 is made up of 12 amino acids. Trimming took 6 bases from V and 9 from J, leaving 12 bases between them. The CDR3 loop is CASSQKEGPQHF. CDR3 nucleotide sequence: TGTGCCAGCAGCCAGAAGGAGGGGCCCCAGCATTTT.

The chain links TRBV4-1 to TRBJ1-5; TRBD1 matches at 9 bases. Trimming took 0 bases from V and 2 from J; bases not matched to a gene: 5. CDR3 length equals 17 residues. The germline V gene has CDR1 MGHRA and CDR2 YSYEKL. CDR3 protein: CASSQDVDRGRNQPQHF. The CDR3 coding sequence is TGCGCCAGCAGCCAAGATGTGGACAGGGGACGCAATCAGCCCCAGCATTTT.

Written as DNA, the CDR3 is TGCGCCAGCAGCCCGGCAGGGGTAGTAGCTGGGGCCAACGTCCTGACTTTC. This codes for CASSPAGVVAGANVLTF. V usage is TRBV5-1 and J usage is TRBJ2-6; D may be TRBD1 (6 bases). The CDR3 is 17 amino acids. V was cut by 4 bases and J by 2 bases, with 16 bases left in between. Germline-derived CDR1 and CDR2 are SGHRS and YFSETQ.

This chain joins TRBV15 and TRBJ1-4; 7 nucleotides align to TRBD1. The V gene end was trimmed by 3 bases and the J gene end by 2 bases; junction bases not matched to a gene: 12. Germline values: CDR1 LNHNV, CDR2 YYDKDF (reference sequence). CDR3 length equals 18 residues. DNA for the CDR3: TGTGCCACCAGCAGGGGAACAGGGGTAATTTCGACTAATGAAAAACTGTTTTTT. This gives the protein CATSRGTGVISTNEKLFF.

The rearrangement uses TRBV11-3 and TRBJ2-3, with 12 bases aligning to TRBD2. Trimming took 5 bases from V and 5 from J; bases not matched to a gene: 8. The CDR3 sequence is 16 residues long. Per the germline V gene, CDR1 is SGHNT and CDR2 is YENEEA. Here the CDR3 DNA reads TGTGCCAGCAGCCCCCGACTAGCGGGAGTCGAAGATACGCAGTATTTT. Translated: CASSPRLAGVEDTQYF.

The chain carries TRBV3-1 (or the pseudogene TRBV3-2) and TRBJ2-2; D remains ambiguous. The CDR3 totals 14 residues. The ends were cut back, 3 bases at V and 3 bases at J, with 8 bases in the middle. CDR1 LGHDT and CDR2 YNNKEL come from the germline V gene (reference sequence). CDR3 bases: TGTGCCAGCAGCCAGACAACCCACACCGGGGAGCTGTTTTTT. Translated, it gives CASSQTTHTGELFF.

This clone was observed a handful of times. This chain connects TRBV7-9 to TRBJ2-6, with TRBD1 identical over 7 bases. CDR3 length: 18 residues. Germline values: CDR1 SEHNR, CDR2 FQNEAQ (reference sequence). Germline trimming cut 10 bases from V and 0 bases from J; bases unmatched to any gene: 15. The CDR3 region has the DNA TGTGCCACTCCCAGGGGAGACAGGGTCTACTCTGGGGCCAACGTCCTGACTTTC. Residues: CATPRGDRVYSGANVLTF.

The chain combines TRBV10-3 with TRBJ1-1; TRBD1 agrees at 9 bases. CDR1 and CDR2 from the germline V gene are ENHRY and SYGVKD. Trimming took 10 bases from V and 0 from J; bases not matched to a gene: 15. CDR3 length: 17 residues. The CDR3 region has the DNA TGTGCCACCCTATCTCCGGGACAGGGTCCCCTGAACACTGAAGCTTTCTTT. It encodes CATLSPGQGPLNTEAFF.